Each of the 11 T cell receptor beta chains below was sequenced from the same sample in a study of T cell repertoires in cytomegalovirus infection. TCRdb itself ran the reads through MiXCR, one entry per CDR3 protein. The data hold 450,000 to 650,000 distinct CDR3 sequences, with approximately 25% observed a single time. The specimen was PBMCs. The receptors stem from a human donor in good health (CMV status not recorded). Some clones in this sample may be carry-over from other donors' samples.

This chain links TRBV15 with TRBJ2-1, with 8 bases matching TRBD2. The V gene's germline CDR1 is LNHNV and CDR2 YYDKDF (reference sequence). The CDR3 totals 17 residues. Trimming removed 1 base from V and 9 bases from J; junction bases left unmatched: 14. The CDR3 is CATSRVVGTGGPLEQFF. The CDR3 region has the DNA TGTGCCACCAGCAGAGTGGTCGGAACGGGAGGGCCCCTTGAGCAGTTCTTC.

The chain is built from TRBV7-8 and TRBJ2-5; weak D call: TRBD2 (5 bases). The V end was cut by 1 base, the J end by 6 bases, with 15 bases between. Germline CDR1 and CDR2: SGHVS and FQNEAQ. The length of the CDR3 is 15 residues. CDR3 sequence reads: CASSLEEAGRKTQYF. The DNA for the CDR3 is TGTGCCAGCAGCTTAGAGGAGGCGGGTCGGAAGACCCAGTACTTC.

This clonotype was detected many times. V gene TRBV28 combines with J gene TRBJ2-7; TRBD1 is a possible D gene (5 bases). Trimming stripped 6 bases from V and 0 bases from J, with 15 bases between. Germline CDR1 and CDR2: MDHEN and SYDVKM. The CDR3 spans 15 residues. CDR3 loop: CASRATTGLSYEQYF. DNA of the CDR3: TGTGCCAGCAGAGCCACCACAGGTCTCTCCTACGAGCAGTACTTC.

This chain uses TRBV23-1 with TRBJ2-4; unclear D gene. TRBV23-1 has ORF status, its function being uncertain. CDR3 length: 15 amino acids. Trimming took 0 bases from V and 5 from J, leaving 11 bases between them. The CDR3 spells CASSQSEIRENIQYF. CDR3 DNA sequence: TGCGCCAGCAGTCAATCGGAAATTAGGGAAAACATTCAGTACTTC.

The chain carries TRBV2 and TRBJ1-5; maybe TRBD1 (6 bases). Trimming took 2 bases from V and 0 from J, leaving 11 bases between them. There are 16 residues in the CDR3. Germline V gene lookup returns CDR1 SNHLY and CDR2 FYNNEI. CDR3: CASSEWGASSNQPQHF. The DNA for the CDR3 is TGTGCCAGCAGTGAATGGGGGGCATCTAGCAATCAGCCCCAGCATTTT.

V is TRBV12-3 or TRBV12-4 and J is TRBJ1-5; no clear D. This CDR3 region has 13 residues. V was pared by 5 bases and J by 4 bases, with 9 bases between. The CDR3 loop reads CASSRSLNQPQHF. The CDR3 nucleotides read TGTGCCAGCAGTCGGAGCCTAAATCAGCCCCAGCATTTT.

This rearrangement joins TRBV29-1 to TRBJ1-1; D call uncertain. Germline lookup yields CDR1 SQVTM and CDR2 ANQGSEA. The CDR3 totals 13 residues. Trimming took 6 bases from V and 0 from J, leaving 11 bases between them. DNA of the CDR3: TGCAGCGTAGGGCCACAGTTGAACACTGAAGCTTTCTTT. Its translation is CSVGPQLNTEAFF.

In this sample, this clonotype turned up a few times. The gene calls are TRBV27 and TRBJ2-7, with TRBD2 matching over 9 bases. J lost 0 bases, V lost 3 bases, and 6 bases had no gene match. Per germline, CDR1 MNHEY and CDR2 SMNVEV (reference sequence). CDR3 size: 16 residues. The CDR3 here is CASSFRLADNSYEQYF. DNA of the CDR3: TGTGCCAGCAGTTTCAGACTAGCGGATAACTCCTACGAGCAGTACTTC.

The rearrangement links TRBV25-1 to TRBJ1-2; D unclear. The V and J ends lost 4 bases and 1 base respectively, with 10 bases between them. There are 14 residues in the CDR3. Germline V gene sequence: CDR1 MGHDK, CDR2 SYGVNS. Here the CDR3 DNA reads TGTGCCAGCAGTGGGACCGTGAATAACTATGGCTACACCTTC. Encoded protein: CASSGTVNNYGYTF.

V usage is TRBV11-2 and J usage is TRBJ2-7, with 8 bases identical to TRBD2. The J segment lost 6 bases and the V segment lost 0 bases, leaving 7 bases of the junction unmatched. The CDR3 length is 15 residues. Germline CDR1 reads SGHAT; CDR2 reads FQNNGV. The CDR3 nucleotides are TGTGCCAGCAGCTTAGATTTGCGGACTAGCACCGAGCAGTACGTC. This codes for CASSLDLRTSTEQYV.

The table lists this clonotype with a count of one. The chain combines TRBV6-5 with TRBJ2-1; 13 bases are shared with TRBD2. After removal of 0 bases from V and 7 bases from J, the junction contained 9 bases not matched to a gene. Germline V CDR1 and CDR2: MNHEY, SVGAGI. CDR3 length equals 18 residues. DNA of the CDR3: TGTGCCAGCAGTTACTCGAGACTAGCGGGAGGCCGTAGGAATGAGCAGTTCTTC. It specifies CASSYSRLAGGRRNEQFF.